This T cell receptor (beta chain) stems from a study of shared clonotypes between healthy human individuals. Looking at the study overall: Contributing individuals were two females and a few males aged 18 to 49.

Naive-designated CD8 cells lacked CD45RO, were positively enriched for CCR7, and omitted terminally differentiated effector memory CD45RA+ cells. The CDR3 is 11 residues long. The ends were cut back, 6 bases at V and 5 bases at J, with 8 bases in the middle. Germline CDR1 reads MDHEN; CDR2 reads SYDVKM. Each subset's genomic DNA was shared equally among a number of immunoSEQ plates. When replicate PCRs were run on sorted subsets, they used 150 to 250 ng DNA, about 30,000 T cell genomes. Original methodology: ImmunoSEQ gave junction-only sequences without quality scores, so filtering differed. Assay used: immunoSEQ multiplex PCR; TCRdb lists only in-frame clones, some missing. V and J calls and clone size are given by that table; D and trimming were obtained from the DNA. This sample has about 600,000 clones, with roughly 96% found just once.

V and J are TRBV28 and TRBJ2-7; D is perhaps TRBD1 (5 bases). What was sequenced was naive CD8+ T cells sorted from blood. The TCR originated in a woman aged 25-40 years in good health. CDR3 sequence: CASSRVHEQYF. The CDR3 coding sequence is TGTGCCAGCAGCAGGGTCCACGAGCAGTACTTC.